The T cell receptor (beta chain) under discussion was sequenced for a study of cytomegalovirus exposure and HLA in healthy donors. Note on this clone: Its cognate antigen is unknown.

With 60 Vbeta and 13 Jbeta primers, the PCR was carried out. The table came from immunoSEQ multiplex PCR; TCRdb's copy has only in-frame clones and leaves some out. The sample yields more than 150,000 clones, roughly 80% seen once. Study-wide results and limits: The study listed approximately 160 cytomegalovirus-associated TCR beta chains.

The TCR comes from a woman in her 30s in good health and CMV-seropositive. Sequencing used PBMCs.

CDR3 residues: CASSTTPGYTIYF. The CDR3 coding sequence is TGTGCCAGCAGCACAACGCCGGGTTACACCATATATTTT. V usage is TRBV11-2 and J usage is TRBJ1-3, with D uncertain. Germline lookup yields CDR1 SGHAT and CDR2 FQNNGV. The CDR3 has 13 residues. V dropped 5 bases and J dropped 8 bases, with 13 bases sitting between them. The variable domain in full, with the rest retrieved from reference TRBV11-2 and TRBJ1-3, is EAGVAQSPRYKIIEKRQSVAFWCNPISGHATLYWYQQILGQGPKLLIQFQNNGVVDDSQLPKDRFSAERLKGVDSTLKIQPAKLEDSAVYLCASSTTPGYTIYFGEGSWLTVV.